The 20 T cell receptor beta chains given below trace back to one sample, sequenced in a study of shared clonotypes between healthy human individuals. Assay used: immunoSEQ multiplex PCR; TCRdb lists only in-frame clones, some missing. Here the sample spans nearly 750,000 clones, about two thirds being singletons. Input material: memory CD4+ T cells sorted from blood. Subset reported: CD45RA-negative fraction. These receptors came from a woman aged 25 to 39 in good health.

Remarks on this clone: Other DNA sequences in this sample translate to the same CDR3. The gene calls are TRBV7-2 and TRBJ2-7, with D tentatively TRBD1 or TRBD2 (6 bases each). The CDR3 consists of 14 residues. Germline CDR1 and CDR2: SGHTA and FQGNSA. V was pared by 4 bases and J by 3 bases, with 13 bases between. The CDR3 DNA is TGTGCCAGCAGCTCCACGGGGGCTAGCTACGAGCAGTACTTC. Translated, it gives CASSSTGASYEQYF.

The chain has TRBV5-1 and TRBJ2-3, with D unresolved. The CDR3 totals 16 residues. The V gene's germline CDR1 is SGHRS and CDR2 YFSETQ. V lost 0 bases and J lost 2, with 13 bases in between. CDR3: CASSLAHVQFTDTQYF. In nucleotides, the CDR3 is TGCGCCAGCAGCTTGGCTCATGTACAGTTCACAGATACGCAGTATTTT.

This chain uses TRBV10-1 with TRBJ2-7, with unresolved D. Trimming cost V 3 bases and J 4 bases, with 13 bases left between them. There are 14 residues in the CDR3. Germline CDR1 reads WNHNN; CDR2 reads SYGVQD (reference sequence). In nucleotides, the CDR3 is TGCGCCAGCAGTGATATAGGGAAGAGGTACGAGCAGTACTTC. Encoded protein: CASSDIGKRYEQYF.

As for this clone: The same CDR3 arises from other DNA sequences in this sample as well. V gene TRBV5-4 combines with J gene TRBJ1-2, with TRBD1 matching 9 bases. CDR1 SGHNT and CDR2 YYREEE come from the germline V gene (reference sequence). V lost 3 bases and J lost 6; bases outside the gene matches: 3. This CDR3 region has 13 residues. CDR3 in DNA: TGTGCCAGCAGCTCGGACAGGGGACATGGCTACACCTTC. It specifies CASSSDRGHGYTF.

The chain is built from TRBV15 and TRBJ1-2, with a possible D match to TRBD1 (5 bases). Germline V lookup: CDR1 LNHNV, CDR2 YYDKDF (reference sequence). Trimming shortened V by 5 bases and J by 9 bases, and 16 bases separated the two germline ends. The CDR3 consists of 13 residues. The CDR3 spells CATSFNEAGSYTF. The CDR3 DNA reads TGTGCCACCAGCTTCAACGAGGCAGGGAGCTACACCTTC.

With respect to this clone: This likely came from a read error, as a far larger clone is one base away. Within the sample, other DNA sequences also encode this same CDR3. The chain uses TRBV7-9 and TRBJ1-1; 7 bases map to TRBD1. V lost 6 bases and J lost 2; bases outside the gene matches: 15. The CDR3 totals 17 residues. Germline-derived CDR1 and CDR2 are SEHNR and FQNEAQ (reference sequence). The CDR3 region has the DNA TGTGCCAGCAGGGGCAAGGGGGGAGGGGGCGAAAACACTGAAGCTTTCTTT. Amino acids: CASRGKGGGGENTEAFF.

The CDR3 nucleotides are TGTGCCAGCAGCAGGGGGCCAGGCGGGTACGAGCAGTACTTC. Its translation is CASSRGPGGYEQYF. V gene TRBV14 combines with J gene TRBJ2-7; TRBD1 matches 7 bases. V lost 5 bases, J lost 4 bases, and 8 bases stayed unmatched. The germline V gene encodes CDR1 SGHDN and CDR2 FVKESK. This CDR3 has 14 residues.

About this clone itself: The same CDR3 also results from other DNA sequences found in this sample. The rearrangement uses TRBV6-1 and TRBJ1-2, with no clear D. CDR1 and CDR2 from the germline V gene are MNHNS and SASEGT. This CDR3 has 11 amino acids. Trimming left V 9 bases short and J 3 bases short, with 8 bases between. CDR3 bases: TGTGCCAGTCAGAGGGACTATGGCTACACCTTC. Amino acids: CASQRDYGYTF.

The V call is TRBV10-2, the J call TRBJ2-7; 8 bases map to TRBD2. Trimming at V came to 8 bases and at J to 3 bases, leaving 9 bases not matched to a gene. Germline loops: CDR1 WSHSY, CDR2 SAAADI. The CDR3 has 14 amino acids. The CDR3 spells CASGRSGRNYEQYF. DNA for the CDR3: TGCGCCAGCGGCAGAAGCGGGAGAAACTACGAGCAGTACTTC.

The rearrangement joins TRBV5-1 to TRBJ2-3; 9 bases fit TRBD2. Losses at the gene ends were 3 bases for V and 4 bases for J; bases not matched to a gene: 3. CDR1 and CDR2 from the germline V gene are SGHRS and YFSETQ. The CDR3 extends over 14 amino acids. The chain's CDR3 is CASSWTSDADTQYF. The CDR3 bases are TGCGCCAGCAGCTGGACTAGCGACGCAGATACGCAGTATTTT. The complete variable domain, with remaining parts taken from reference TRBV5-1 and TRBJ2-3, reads KAGVTQTPRYLIKTRGQQVTLSCSPISGHRSVSWYQQTPGQGLQFLFEYFSETQRNKGNFPGRFSGRQFSNSRSEMNVSTLELGDSALYLCASSWTSDADTQYFGPGTRLTVL.

CDR3: CASSAQTAGTQYF. The CDR3 region has the DNA TGTGCCAGCAGCGCCCAGACGGCGGGGACGCAGTATTTT. This chain uses TRBV7-2 with TRBJ2-3; a weak D match, TRBD2 (6 bases). Germline V lookup: CDR1 SGHTA, CDR2 FQGNSA. V was trimmed by 5 bases and J by 9 bases, leaving 15 bases between them. This CDR3 has 13 residues.

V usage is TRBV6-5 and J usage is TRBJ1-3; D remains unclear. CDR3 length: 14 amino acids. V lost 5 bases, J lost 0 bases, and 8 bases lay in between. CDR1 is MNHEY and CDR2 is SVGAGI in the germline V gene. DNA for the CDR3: TGTGCCAGCAGTCAACATTCCTCTGGAAACACCATATATTTT. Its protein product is CASSQHSSGNTIYF.

In DNA, the CDR3 is TGTGCCAGCAGCCAACCGACTAGCGGGGGCTACAATGAGCAGTTCTTC. Protein: CASSQPTSGGYNEQFF. This chain links TRBV5-4 with TRBJ2-1; 12 positions match TRBD2. Per germline, CDR1 SGHNT and CDR2 YYREEE (reference sequence). The CDR3 sequence is 16 residues long. The trim removed 4 bases at V and 3 bases at J, leaving 5 bases unmatched.

The CDR3 region is CASSQVWGNQPQHF. In DNA, the CDR3 is TGCGCCAGCAGCCAGGTGTGGGGCAATCAGCCCCAGCATTTT. The rearrangement links TRBV4-1 to TRBJ1-5; unclear D gene. CDR1 and CDR2 from the germline V gene are MGHRA and YSYEKL. The CDR3 extends over 14 amino acids. Trimming pared 3 bases from V and 2 bases from J, leaving 8 bases between.

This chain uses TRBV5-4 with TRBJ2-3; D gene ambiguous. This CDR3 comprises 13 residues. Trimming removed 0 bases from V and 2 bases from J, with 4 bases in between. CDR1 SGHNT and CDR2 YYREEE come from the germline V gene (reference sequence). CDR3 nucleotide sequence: TGTGCCAGCAGCTTGGCTTACACAGATACGCAGTATTTT. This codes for CASSLAYTDTQYF.

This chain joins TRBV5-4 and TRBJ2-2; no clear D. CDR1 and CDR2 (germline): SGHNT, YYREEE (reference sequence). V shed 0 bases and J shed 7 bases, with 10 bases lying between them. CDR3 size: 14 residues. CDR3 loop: CASSLDPGGGELFF. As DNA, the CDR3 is TGTGCCAGCAGCTTGGACCCGGGCGGCGGGGAGCTGTTTTTT.

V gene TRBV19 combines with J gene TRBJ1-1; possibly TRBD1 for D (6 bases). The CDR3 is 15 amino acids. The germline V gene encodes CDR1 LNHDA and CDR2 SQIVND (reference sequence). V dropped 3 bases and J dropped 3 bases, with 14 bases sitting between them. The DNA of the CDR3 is TGTGCCAGTAGTATCGACAGGTCTCCGGACACTGAAGCTTTCTTT. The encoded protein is CASSIDRSPDTEAFF. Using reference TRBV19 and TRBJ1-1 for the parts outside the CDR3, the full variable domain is DGGITQSPKYLFRKEGQNVTLSCEQNLNHDAMYWYRQDPGQGLRLIYYSQIVNDFQKGDIAEGYSVSREKKESFPLTVTSAQKNPTAFYLCASSIDRSPDTEAFFGQGTRLTVV.

The CDR3 DNA sequence: TGTGCCAGCAGCTTGGCTCCGGCGGGCACAGATACGCAGTATTTT. This codes for CASSLAPAGTDTQYF. The rearrangement uses TRBV5-5 and TRBJ2-3; unclear D gene. Trimming shortened V by 0 bases and J by 1 base, and 9 bases separated the two germline ends. Germline V lookup: CDR1 SGHKS, CDR2 YYEKEE (reference sequence). CDR3 length: 15 residues. The entire variable domain, with the rest obtained from reference TRBV5-5 and TRBJ2-3, is as follows: DAGVTQSPTHLIKTRGQQVTLRCSPISGHKSVSWYQQVLGQGPQFIFQYYEKEERGRGNFPDRFSARQFPNYSSELNVNALLLGDSALYLCASSLAPAGTDTQYFGPGTRLTVL.

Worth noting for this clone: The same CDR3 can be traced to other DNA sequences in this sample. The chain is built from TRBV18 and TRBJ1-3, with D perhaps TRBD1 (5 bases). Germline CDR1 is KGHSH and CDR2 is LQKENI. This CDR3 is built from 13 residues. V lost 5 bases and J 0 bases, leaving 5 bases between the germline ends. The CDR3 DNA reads TGTGCCAGCTCAGACAGCTCTGGAAACACCATATATTTT. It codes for CASSDSSGNTIYF.

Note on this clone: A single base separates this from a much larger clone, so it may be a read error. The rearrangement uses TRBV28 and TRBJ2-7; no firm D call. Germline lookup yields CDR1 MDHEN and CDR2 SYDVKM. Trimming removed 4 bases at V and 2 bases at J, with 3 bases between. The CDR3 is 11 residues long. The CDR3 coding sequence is TGTGCCAGCAGTTACACCTACGAGCAGTACTTC. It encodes CASSYTYEQYF.